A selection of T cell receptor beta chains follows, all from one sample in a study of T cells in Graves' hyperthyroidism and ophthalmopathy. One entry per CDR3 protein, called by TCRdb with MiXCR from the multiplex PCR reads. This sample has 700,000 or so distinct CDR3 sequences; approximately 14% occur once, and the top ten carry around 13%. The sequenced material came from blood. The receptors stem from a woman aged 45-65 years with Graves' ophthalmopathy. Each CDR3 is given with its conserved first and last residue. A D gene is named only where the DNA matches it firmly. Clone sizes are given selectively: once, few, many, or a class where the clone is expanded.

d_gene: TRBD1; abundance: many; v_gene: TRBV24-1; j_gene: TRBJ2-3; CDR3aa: CATSDEGTGRKDTQYF; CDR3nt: TGTGCCACCAGTGACGAGGGGACAGGTCGAAAGGATACGCAGTATTTT
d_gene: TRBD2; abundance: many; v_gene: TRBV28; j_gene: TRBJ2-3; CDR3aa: CASSRLAGDTDTQYF; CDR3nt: TGTGCCAGCAGTAGACTAGCGGGAGACACAGATACGCAGTATTTT
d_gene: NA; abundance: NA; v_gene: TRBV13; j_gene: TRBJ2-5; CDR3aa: CASSPRGASDQYF; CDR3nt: TGTGCCAGCAGCCCTCGGGGGGCTTCGGACCAGTACTTC
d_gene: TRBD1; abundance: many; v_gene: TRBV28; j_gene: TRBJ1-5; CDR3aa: CAIQGTEEGIYRNQPQHF; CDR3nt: TGTGCCATCCAGGGGACAGAAGAAGGGATATATCGCAATCAGCCCCAGCATTTT
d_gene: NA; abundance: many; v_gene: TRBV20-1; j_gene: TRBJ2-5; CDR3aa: CSASRTLQETQYF; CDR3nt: TGCAGTGCAAGTAGGACACTTCAAGAGACCCAGTACTTC
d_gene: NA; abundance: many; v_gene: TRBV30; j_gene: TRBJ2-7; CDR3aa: CAWSPGLNYEQYF; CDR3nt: TGTGCCTGGAGTCCGGGACTCAACTACGAGCAGTACTTC
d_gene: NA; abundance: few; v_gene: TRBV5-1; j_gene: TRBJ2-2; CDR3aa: CANFSGRNTGELFF; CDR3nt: TGCGCCAACTTTTCCGGGAGGAACACCGGGGAGCTGTTTTTT
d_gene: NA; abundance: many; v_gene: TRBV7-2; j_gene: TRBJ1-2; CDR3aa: CASSPTDGLYGYTF; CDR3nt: TGTGCCAGCAGCCCGACGGACGGACTCTATGGCTACACCTTC
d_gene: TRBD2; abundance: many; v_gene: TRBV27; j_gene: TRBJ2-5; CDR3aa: CASSLGSGRGETQYF; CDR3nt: TGTGCCAGCAGTTTAGGTAGCGGGAGAGGGGAGACCCAGTACTTC
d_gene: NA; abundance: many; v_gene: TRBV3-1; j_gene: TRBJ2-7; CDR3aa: CASSQGGSGPYEQYF; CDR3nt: TGTGCCAGCAGCCAAGGGGGTAGCGGTCCCTACGAGCAGTACTTC
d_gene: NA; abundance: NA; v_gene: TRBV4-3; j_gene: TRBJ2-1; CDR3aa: CASSQDHRASSYEQFF; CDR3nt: TGCGCCAGCAGCCAAGATCATAGGGCTAGCTCCTACGAGCAGTTCTTC
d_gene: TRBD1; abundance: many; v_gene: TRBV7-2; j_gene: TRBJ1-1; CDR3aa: CASSLALGQAREAFF; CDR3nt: TGTGCCAGCAGCTTAGCGCTTGGACAGGCCAGAGAAGCTTTCTTT
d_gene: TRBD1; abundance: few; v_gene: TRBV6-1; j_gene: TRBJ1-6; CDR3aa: CASNTGTASSYNSPLHF; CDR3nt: TGTGCCAGCAACACAGGGACAGCCAGCTCCTATAATTCACCCCTCCACTTT
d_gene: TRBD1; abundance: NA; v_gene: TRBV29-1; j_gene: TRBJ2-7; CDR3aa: CSVGQGAAYEQYF; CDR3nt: TGCAGCGTCGGACAGGGGGCGGCATACGAGCAGTACTTC
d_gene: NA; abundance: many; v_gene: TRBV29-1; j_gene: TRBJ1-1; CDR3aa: CSVKNILNTEAFF; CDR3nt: TGCAGCGTTAAAAACATACTGAACACTGAAGCTTTCTTT
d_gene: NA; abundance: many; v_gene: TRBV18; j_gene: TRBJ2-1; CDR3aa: CASSPGWEVYNEQFF; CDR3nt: TGTGCCAGCTCACCTGGGTGGGAAGTCTACAATGAGCAGTTCTTC
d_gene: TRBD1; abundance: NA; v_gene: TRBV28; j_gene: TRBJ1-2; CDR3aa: CASSWRQGNGYTF; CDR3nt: TGTGCCAGCAGTTGGCGACAGGGCAATGGCTACACCTTC
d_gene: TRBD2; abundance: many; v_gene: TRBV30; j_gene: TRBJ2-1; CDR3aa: CAWRATGGLGEQFF; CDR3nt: TGTGCCTGGAGAGCAACGGGAGGTTTGGGTGAGCAGTTCTTC
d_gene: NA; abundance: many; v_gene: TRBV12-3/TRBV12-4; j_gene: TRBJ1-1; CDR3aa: CASSLGGLTEAFF; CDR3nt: TGTGCCAGCAGCTTAGGGGGACTCACTGAAGCTTTCTTT
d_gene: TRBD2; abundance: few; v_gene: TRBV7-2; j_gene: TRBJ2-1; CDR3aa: CASSLELAGVGEQFF; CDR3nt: TGTGCCAGCAGCTTAGAGCTAGCGGGAGTGGGTGAGCAGTTCTTC
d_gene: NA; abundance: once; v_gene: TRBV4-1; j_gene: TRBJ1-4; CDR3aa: CASSQVLNREKLFF; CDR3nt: TGCGCCAGCAGCCAAGTGCTGAATAGGGAAAAACTGTTTTTT
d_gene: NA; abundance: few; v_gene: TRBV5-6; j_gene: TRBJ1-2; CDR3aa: CASSWGKGSQIYGYTF; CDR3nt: TGTGCCAGCAGCTGGGGCAAGGGGTCCCAGATCTATGGCTACACCTTC
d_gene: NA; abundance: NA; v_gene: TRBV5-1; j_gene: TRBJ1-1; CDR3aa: CASSRAGDEAFF; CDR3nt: TGCGCCAGCAGCCGGGCTGGGGATGAAGCTTTCTTT
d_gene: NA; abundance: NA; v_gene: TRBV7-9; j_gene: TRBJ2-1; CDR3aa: CASPEWPNEQFF; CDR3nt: TGTGCCAGCCCGGAATGGCCCAATGAGCAGTTCTTC
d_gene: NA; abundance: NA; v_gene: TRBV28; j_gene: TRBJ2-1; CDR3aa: CASSLGGRVSYNEQFF; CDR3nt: TGTGCCAGCAGTTTAGGGGGCAGGGTATCCTACAATGAGCAGTTCTTC
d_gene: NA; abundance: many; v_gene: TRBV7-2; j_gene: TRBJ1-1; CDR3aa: CASSRDLEAFF; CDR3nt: TGTGCCAGCAGCCGAGATCTAGAAGCTTTCTTT
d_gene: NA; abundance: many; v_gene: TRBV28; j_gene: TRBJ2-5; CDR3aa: CASSLSLETQYF; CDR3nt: TGTGCCAGCAGTTTATCCCTGGAGACCCAGTACTTC
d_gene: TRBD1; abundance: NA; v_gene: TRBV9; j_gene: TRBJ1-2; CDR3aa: CASSVAGQGANGYTF; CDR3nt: TGTGCCAGCAGCGTAGCTGGACAGGGCGCGAATGGCTACACCTTC
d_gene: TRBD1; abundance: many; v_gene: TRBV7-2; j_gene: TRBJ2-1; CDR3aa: CASSLALGGTYNEQFF; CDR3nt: TGTGCCAGCAGCTTAGCCTTAGGGGGCACCTACAATGAGCAGTTCTTC
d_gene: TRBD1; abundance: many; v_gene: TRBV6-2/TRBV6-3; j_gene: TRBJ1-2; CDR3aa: CASSYSMRGTGPSYGYTF; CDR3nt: TGTGCCAGCAGTTACTCGATGCGTGGGACAGGGCCCTCCTATGGCTACACCTTC
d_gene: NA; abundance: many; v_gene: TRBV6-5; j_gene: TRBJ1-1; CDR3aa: CASSYFKGGSEAFF; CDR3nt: TGTGCCAGCAGTTACTTTAAGGGTGGCTCTGAAGCTTTCTTT
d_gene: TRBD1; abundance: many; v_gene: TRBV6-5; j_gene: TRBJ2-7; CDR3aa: CASSYSRGQGSEQYF; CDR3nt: TGTGCCAGCAGTTACTCGAGGGGACAGGGAAGCGAGCAGTACTTC
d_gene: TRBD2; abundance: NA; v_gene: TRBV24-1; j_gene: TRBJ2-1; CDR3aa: CATSDLTSGRSDEQFF; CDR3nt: TGTGCCACCAGTGATCTGACTAGCGGGAGGTCGGATGAGCAGTTCTTC
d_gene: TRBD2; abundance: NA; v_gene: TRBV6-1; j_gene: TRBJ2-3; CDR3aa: CASSYQSSGSTDTQYF; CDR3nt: TGTGCCAGCAGTTACCAATCTAGCGGTAGCACAGATACGCAGTATTTT
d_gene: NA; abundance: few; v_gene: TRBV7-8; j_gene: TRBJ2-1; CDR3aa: CASSLEGGGYNEQFF; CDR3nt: TGTGCCAGCAGCTTAGAAGGGGGGGGTTACAATGAGCAGTTCTTC
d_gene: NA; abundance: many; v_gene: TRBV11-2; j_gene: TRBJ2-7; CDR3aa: CASSLRARLTDSYEQYF; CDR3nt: TGTGCCAGCAGCTTAAGGGCACGGCTAACTGACTCCTACGAGCAGTACTTC
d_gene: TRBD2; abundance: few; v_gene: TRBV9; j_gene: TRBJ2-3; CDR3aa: CASSVGRLAGDTQYF; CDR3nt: TGTGCCAGCAGCGTAGGTCGTCTAGCGGGAGATACGCAGTATTTT
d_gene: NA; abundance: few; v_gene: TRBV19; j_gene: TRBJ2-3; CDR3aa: CASSIKQGVADTQYF; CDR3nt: TGTGCCAGTAGTATAAAACAGGGTGTCGCAGATACGCAGTATTTT
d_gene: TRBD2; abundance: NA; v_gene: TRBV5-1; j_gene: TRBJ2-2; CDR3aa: CASSSGLADGELFF; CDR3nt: TGCGCCAGCAGCTCGGGACTAGCTGACGGGGAGCTGTTTTTT
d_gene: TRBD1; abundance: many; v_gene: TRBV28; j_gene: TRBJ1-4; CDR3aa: CASCGPGTGDEKLFF; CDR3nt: TGTGCCAGCTGCGGACCCGGGACAGGGGATGAAAAACTGTTTTTT
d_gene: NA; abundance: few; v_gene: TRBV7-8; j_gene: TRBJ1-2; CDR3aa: CASSPGRGELGYTF; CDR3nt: TGTGCCAGCAGCCCTGGTCGGGGCGAGTTAGGCTACACCTTC